What follows describes a single TCR beta chain. cDNA prepared by RNA extraction and subsequent reverse transcription served as the template for sequencing. Sequenced by immunoSEQ multiplex PCR; TCRdb stores in-frame clones only, minus some. The table shows hundreds of thousands of clones, with 67% occurring only once. Isolation of CD4+ and CD8+ T cells from PBMCs was achieved by sorting. Germline CDR1 and CDR2: SQVTM and ANQGSEA. This CDR3 is 14 amino acids long. V was trimmed by 1 base and J by 3 bases, leaving 12 bases between them. The data stem from a study of CD8+ T cells in alopecia areata. Here the sequenced sample was CD4+ T cells sorted from blood, taken at week 0. This receptor was identified in a human donor with alopecia areata. The chain combines TRBV29-1 with TRBJ1-1, with D maybe TRBD1 (5 bases). Written as DNA, the CDR3 is TGCAGCGTTGAAGCGGGGCAGGCATACACTGAAGCTTTCTTT. It yields the protein CSVEAGQAYTEAFF.